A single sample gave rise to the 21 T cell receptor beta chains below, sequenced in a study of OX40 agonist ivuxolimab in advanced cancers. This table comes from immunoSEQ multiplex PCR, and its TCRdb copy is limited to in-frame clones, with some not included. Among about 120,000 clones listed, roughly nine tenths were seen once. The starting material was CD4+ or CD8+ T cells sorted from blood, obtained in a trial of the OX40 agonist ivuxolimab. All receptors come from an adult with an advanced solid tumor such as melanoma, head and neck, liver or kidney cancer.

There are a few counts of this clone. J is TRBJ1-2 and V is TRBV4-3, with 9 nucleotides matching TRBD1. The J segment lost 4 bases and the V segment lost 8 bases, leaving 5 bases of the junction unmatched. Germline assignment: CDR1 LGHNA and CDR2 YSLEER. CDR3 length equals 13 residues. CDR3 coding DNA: TGCGCCAGCGGGGACAGGGACAGCTATGGCTACACCTTC. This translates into CASGDRDSYGYTF.

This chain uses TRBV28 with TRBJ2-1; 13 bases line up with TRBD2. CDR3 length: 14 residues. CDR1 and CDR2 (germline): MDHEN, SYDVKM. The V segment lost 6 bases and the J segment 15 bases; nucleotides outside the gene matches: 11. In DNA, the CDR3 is TGTGCCAGCAGCAGCGGACTAGCGGGAGCGGGGTGGTTCTTC. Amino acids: CASSSGLAGAGWFF.

The CDR3 loop reads CASSHLGGEGQFF. The CDR3 DNA is TGCGCCAGCAGCCACCTCGGGGGGGAAGGGCAGTTTTTT. The chain carries TRBV4-3 and TRBJ2-2, with 8 bases fitting TRBD2. The length of the CDR3 is 13 residues. V lost 3 bases to trimming and J lost 16 bases; unmatched junction nucleotides: 10. Germline V gene lookup returns CDR1 LGHNA and CDR2 YSLEER.

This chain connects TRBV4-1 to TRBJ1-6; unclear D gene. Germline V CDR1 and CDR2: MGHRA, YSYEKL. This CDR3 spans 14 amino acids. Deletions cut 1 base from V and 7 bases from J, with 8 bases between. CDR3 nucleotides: TGCGCCAGCAGCCAAGTCCGACGGAATTCACCCCTCCACTTT. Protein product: CASSQVRRNSPLHF.

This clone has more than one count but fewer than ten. Written as DNA, the CDR3 is TGTGCCAGCAGCTTAGTTGGCAACCCCCAGCGGAATTCACCCCTCCACTTT. It translates to CASSLVGNPQRNSPLHF. The chain employs TRBV7-2 and TRBJ1-6, with unresolved D. The V end lost 1 base, the J end lost 7 bases, and 17 bases lay between the germline ends. This CDR3 region has 17 residues. Germline CDR1 SGHTA, CDR2 FQGNSA. Supplemented by reference TRBV7-2 and TRBJ1-6, the full variable domain reads GAGVSQSPSNKVTEKGKDVELRCDPISGHTALYWYRQSLGQGLEFLIYFQGNSAPDKSGLPSDRFSAERTGGSVSTLTIQRTQQEDSAVYLCASSLVGNPQRNSPLHFGNGTRLTVT.

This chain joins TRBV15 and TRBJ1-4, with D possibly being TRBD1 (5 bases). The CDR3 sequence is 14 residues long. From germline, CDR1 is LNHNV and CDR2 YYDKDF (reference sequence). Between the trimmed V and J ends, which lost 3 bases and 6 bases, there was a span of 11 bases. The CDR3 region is CATSRGTAHEKLFF. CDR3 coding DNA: TGTGCCACCAGCAGGGGGACTGCGCATGAAAAACTGTTTTTT. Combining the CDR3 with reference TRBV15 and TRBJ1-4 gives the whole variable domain DAMVIQNPRYQVTQFGKPVTLSCSQTLNHNVMYWYQQKSSQAPKLLFHYYDKDFNNEADTPDNFQSRRPNTSFCFLDIRSPGLGDTAMYLCATSRGTAHEKLFFGSGTQLSVL.

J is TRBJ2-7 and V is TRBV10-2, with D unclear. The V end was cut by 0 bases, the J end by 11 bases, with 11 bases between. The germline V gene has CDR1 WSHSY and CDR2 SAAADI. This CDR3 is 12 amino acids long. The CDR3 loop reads CASSESDPGEYF. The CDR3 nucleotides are TGCGCCAGCAGTGAGTCGGACCCTGGGGAGTACTTC.

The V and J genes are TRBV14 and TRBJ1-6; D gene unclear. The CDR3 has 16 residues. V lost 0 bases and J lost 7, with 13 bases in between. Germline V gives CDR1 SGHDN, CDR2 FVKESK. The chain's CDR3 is CASSQDLLRVNSPLHF. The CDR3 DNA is TGTGCCAGCAGCCAAGATCTTCTAAGGGTCAATTCACCCCTCCACTTT. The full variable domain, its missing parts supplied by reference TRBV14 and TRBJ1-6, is EAGVTQFPSHSVIEKGQTVTLRCDPISGHDNLYWYRRVMGKEIKFLLHFVKESKQDESGMPNNRFLAERTGGTYSTLKVQPAELEDSGVYFCASSQDLLRVNSPLHFGNGTRLTVT.

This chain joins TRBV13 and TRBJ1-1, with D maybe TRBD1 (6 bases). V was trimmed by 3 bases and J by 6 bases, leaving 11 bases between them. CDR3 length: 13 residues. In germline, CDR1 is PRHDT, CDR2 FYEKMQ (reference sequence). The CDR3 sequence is CASSFNQGSEAFF. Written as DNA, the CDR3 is TGTGCCAGCAGCTTTAACCAGGGGTCTGAAGCTTTCTTT.

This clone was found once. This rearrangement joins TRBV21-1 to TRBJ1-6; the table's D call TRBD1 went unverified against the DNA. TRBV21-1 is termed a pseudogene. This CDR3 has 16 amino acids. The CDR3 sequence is CASSTETGSYNSPLHF. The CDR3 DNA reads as TGTGCCAGCAGCACGGAAACAGGCTCCTATAATTCACCCCTCCACTTT.

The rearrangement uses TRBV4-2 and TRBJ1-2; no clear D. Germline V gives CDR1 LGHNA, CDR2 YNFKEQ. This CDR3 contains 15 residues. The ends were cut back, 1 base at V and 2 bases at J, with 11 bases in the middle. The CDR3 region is CASSQVEGRNYGYTF. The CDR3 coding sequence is TGTGCCAGCAGCCAAGTCGAGGGTCGCAACTATGGCTACACCTTC.

The CDR3 loop reads CASTLPGAEAFF. The CDR3, as DNA: TGTGCCAGCACTTTACCTGGCGCTGAAGCTTTCTTT. The chain employs TRBV6-6 and TRBJ1-1; D remains ambiguous. V gave up 7 bases and J gave up 6 bases, with 12 bases separating them. There are 12 residues in the CDR3. Germline lookup yields CDR1 MNHNY and CDR2 SVGAGI (reference sequence).

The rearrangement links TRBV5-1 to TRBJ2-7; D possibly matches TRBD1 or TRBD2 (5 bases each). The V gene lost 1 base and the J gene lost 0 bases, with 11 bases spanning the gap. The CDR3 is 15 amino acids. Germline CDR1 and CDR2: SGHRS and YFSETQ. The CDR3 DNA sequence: TGCGCCAGCAGCTTGAGTCCAGGGAGCTCCTACGAGCAGTACTTC. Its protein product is CASSLSPGSSYEQYF.

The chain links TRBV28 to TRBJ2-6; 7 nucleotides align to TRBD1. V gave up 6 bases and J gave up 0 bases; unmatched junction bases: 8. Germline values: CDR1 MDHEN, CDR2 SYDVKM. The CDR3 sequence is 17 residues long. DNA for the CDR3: TGTGCCAGCAGCCGGGGACAGTTAATCTCTGGGGCCAACGTCCTGACTTTC. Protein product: CASSRGQLISGANVLTF.

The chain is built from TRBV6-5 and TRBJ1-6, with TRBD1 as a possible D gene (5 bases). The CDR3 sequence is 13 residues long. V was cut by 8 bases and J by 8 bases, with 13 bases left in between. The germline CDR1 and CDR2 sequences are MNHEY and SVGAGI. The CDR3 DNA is TGTGCCAGCCGAGGGGCAGCATATTCACCCCTCCACTTT. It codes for CASRGAAYSPLHF.

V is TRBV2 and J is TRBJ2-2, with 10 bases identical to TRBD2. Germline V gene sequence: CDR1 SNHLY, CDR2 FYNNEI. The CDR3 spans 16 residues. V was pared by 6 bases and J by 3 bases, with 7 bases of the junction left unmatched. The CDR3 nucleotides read TGTGCCAGCAGCATCACTAGCGGGATTTACACCGGGGAGCTGTTTTTT. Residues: CASSITSGIYTGELFF.

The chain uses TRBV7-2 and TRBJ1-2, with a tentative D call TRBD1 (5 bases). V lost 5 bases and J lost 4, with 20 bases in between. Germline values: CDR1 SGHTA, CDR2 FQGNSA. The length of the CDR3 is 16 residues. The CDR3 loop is CASSRSGQGVGYGYTF. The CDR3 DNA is TGTGCCAGCAGCCGGTCTGGGCAGGGTGTAGGCTATGGCTACACCTTC.

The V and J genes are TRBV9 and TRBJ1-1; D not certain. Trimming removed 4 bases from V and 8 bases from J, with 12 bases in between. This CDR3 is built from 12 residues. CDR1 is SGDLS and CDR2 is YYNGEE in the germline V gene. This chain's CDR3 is CASSPGQGEAFF. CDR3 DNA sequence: TGTGCCAGCAGCCCCGGCCAAGGGGAAGCTTTCTTT.

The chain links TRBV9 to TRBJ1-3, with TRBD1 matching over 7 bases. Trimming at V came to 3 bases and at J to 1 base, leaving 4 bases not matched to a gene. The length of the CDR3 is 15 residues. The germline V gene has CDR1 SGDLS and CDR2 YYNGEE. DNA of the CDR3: TGTGCCAGCAGCGATACAGGGGAATCTGGAAACACCATATATTTT. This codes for CASSDTGESGNTIYF.

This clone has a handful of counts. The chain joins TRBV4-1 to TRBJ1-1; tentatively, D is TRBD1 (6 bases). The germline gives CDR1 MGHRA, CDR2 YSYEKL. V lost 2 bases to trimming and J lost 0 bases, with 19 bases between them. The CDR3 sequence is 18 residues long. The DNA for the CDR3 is TGCGCCAGCAGCCAACCCCGCGGCAGGGGTGATTTGAACACTGAAGCTTTCTTT. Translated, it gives CASSQPRGRGDLNTEAFF.

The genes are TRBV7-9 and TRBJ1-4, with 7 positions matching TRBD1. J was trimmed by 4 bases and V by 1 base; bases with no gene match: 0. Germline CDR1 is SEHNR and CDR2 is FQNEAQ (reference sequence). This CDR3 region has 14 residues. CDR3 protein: CASSLDRGNEKLFF. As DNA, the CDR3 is TGTGCCAGCAGCTTAGACAGGGGTAATGAAAAACTGTTTTTT.